This T cell receptor (beta chain) is from a study of metastatic and nonmetastatic thyroid tumors. Overall study context: It was across blood and tumor or nodule tissue from malignant and benign thyroid patients that repertoires were compared.

Every patient underwent thyroid surgery untreated. This clone is medium-sized (0.01 to 0.1%) within its sample. CDR1 is SGHRS, CDR2 YFSETQ, per germline. The CDR3 runs 13 residues. V lost 4 bases and J lost 3, with 10 bases in between. Study processing details: Built for papillary thyroid cancer, a distant-metastasis classifier drew on CDR3 differences across clinicopathological groups. TCRdb re-clonotyped the PCR reads via MiXCR. The V and J calls, along with clone size, are taken from TCRdb and not from the paper's own processing. The table shows nearly 15,000 clones, with roughly 20% occurring only once.

The sample comprised blood. This clonotype was obtained from a female donor with papillary thyroid cancer or a benign thyroid nodule (not recorded which). Some clones in this sample may be carry-over from other donors' samples. V is TRBV5-1 and J is TRBJ1-1; the D gene is possibly TRBD1 (5 bases). CDR3 loop: CASSPGGDTEAFF. The CDR3 region has the DNA TGCGCCAGCAGCCCTGGGGGGGACACTGAAGCTTTCTTT.